This T cell receptor (beta chain) derives from a study of T cell responses to AZD1222 COVID-19 vaccine. Overall study: Researchers grouped second doses given at about 4 or about 12 weeks into one pool.

Study-level results: Recipients of two AZD1222 doses showed rising Spike-specific TCR breadth and depth. White British people made up most donors, females outnumbered males, and clonal diversity was possibly underestimated.

Only in-frame clones appear in the TCRdb table, and some are missing; sequencing was by immunoSEQ multiplex PCR. This table holds 180,000 or so clones, almost 90% found once. Remarks on this clone: No antigen is known for it.

V lost 4 bases to trimming and J lost 2 bases, with 5 bases between them. The CDR3 sequence is 12 residues long. Looked up from germline, CDR1 is LGHDT and CDR2 is YNNKEL (reference sequence). The source is an adult in good health. The sample here was peripheral blood, taken on day 0 of AZD1222 vaccination. V gene TRBV3-1 (or the pseudogene TRBV3-2) combines with J gene TRBJ1-2, with no clear D. The CDR3 spells CASSRPNYGYTF. The CDR3 DNA reads TGTGCCAGCAGCCGGCCCAACTATGGCTACACCTTC.